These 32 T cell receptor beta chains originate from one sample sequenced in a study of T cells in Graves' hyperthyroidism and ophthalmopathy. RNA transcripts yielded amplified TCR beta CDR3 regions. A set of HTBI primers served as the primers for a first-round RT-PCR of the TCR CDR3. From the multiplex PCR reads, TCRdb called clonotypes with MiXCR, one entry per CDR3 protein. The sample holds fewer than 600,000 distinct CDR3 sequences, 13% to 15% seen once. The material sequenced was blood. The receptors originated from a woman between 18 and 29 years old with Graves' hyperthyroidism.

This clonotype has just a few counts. The CDR3 DNA follows: TGTGCCAGCAGTTTATCCGGGGGATACGAGCAGTACGTC. Protein: CASSLSGGYEQYV. The chain has TRBV27 and TRBJ2-7, with TRBD2 as a possible D gene (6 bases). V was pared by 0 bases and J by 4 bases, with 7 bases between. CDR1 and CDR2 from the germline V gene are MNHEY and SMNVEV (reference sequence). The CDR3 spans 13 residues.

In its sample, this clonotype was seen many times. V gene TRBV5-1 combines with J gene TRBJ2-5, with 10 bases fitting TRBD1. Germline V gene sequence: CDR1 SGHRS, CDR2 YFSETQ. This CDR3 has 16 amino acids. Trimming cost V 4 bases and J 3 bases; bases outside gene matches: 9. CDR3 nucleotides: TGCGCCAGCAGCCTTGACAGGGGGCTAGCCGAAGAGACCCAGTACTTC. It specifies CASSLDRGLAEETQYF.

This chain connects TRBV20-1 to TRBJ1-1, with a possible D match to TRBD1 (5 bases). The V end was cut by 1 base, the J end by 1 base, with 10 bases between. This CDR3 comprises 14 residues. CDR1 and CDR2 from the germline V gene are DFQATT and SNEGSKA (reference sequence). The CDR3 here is CSARGNTGNTEAFF. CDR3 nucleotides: TGCAGTGCTAGAGGTAATACAGGGAACACTGAAGCTTTCTTT.

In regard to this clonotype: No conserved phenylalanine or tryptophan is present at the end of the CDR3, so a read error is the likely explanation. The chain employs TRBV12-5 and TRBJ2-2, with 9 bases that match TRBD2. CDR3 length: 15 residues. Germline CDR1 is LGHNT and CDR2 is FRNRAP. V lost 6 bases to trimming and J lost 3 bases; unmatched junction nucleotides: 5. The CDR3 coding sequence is TGTGCTAGTGGACCTAGACTAGCGGACACCGGGGAGCTGTTTCTT. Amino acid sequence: CASGPRLADTGELFL.

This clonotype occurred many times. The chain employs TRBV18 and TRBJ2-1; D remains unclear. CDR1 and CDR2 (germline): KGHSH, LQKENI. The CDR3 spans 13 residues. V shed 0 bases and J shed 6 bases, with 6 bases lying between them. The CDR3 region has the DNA TGTGCCAGCTCACCACCAACTGGCAATGAGCAGTTCTTC. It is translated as CASSPPTGNEQFF.

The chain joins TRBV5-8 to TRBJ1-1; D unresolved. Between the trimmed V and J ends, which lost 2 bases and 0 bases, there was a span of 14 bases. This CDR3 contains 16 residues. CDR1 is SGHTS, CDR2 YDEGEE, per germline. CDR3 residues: CASSFRTYNLNTEAFF. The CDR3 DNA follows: TGTGCCAGCAGCTTTAGGACTTACAATTTGAACACTGAAGCTTTCTTT. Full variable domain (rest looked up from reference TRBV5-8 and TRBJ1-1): EAGVTQSPTHLIKTRGQQATLRCSPISGHTSVYWYQQALGLGLQFLLWYDEGEERNRGNFPPRFSGRQFPNYSSELNVNALELEDSALYLCASSFRTYNLNTEAFFGQGTRLTVV.

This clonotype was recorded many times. The CDR3 region is CASSSQGSRLNQPQHF. The CDR3, as DNA: TGTGCCAGCTCATCACAGGGATCGCGCCTAAATCAGCCCCAGCATTTT. The V call is TRBV18, the J call TRBJ1-5; TRBD1 might be the D (6 bases). CDR1 KGHSH and CDR2 LQKENI come from the germline V gene. V lost 5 bases and J lost 4, with 18 bases in between. CDR3 length: 16 residues.

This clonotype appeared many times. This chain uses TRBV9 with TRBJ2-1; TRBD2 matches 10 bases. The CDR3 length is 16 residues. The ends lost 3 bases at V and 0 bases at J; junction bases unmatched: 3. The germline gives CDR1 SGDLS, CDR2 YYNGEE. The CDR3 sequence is CASSATSGFSYNEQFF. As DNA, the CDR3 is TGTGCCAGCAGCGCGACTAGCGGGTTCTCCTACAATGAGCAGTTCTTC. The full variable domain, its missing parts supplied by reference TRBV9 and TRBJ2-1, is DSGVTQTPKHLITATGQRVTLRCSPRSGDLSVYWYQQSLDQGLQFLIQYYNGEERAKGNILERFSAQQFPDLHSELNLSSLELGDSALYFCASSATSGFSYNEQFFGPGTRLTVL.

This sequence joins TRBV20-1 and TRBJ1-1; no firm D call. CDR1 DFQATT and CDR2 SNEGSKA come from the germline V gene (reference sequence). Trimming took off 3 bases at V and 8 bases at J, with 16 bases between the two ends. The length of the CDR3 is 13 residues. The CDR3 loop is CSASGGWVVEAFF. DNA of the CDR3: TGCAGTGCTAGTGGCGGCTGGGTAGTAGAAGCTTTCTTT.

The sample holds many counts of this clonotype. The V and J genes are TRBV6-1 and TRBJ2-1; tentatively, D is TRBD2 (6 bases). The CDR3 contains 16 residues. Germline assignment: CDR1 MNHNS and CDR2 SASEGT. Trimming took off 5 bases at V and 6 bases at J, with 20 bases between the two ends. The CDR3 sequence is CASSYTGPGAGNEQFF. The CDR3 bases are TGTGCCAGCAGTTATACCGGGCCGGGAGCGGGCAATGAGCAGTTCTTC.

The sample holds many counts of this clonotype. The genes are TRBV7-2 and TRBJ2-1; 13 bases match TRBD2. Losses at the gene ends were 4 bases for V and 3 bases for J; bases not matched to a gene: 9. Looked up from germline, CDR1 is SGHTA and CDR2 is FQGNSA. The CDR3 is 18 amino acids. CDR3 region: CASSSRTSGSSLYNEQFF. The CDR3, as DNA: TGTGCCAGCAGCTCCAGGACTAGCGGGAGTTCTCTCTACAATGAGCAGTTCTTC.

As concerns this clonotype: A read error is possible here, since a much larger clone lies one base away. DNA for the CDR3: TGTGCCAGCGCCATGACATGGTACGAGCAGTACGTC. Its translation: CASAMTWYEQYV. The chain has TRBV6-5 and TRBJ2-7; D is uncertain. CDR3 length: 12 residues. Per germline, CDR1 MNHEY and CDR2 SVGAGI. V lost 8 bases and J 4 bases, leaving 12 bases between the germline ends.

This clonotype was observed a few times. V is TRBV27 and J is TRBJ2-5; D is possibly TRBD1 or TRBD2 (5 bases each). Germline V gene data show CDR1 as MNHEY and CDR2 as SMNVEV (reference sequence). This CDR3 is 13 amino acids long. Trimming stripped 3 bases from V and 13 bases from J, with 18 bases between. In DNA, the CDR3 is TGTGCCAGCAGTTTCGGGGCGGCCGGCCAGATGTACTTC. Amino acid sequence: CASSFGAAGQMYF.

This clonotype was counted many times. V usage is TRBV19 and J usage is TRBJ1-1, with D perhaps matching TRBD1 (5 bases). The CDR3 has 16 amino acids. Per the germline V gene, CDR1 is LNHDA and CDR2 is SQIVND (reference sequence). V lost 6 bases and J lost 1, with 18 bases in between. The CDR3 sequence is CASSPLARVPNTEAFF. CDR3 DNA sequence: TGTGCCAGTAGCCCTTTAGCCAGGGTTCCGAACACTGAAGCTTTCTTT.

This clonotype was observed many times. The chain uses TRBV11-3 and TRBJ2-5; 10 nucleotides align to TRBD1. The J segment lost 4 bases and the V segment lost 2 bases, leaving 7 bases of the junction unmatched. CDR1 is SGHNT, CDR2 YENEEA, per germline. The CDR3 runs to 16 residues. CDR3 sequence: CASSLSGTGARETQYF. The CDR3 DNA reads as TGTGCCAGCAGCTTAAGCGGGACAGGGGCGAGAGAGACCCAGTACTTC.

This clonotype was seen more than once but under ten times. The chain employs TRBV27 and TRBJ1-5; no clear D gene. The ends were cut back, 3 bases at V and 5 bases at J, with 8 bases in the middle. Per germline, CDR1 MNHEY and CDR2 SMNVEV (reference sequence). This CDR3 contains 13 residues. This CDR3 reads CASSFRVDQPQHF. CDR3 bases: TGTGCCAGCAGTTTCCGGGTTGATCAGCCCCAGCATTTT.

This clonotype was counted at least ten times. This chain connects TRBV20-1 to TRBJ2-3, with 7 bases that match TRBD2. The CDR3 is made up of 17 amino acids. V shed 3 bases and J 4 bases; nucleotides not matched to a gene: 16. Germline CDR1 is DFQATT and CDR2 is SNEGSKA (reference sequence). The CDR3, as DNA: TGCAGTGCTAGTTTTCTACCGGGCGGGAGTCTCTCAGATACGCAGTATTTT. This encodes CSASFLPGGSLSDTQYF.

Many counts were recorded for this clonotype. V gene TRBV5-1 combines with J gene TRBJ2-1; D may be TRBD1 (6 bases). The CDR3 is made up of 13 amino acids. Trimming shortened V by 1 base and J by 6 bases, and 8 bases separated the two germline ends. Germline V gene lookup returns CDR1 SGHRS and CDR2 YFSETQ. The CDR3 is CASSLIRGNEQFF. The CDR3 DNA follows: TGCGCCAGCAGCTTGATCAGGGGCAATGAGCAGTTCTTC.

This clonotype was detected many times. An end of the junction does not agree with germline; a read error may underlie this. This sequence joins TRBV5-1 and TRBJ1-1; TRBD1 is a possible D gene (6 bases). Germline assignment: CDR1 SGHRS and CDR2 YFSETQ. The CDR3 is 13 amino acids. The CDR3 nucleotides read TGTGCCAGCAGGAGGGGGGGGAACACTGAAGCTTTCTTT. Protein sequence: CASRRGGNTEAFF.

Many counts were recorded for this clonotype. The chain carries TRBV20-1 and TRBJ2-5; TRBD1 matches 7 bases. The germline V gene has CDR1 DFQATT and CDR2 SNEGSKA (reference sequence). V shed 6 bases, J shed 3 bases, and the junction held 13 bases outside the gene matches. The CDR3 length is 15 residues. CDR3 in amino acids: CSARGQPGQKETQYF. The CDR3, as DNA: TGCAGTGCGCGCGGCCAACCGGGACAGAAAGAGACCCAGTACTTC.

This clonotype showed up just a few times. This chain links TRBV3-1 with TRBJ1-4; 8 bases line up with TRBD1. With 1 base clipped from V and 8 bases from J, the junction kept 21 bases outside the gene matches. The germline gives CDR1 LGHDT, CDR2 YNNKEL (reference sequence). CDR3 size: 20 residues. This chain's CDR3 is CASSQGYSPEEQGVYEKLFF. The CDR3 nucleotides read TGTGCCAGCAGCCAAGGGTATAGTCCGGAAGAACAGGGGGTTTACGAAAAACTGTTTTTT.

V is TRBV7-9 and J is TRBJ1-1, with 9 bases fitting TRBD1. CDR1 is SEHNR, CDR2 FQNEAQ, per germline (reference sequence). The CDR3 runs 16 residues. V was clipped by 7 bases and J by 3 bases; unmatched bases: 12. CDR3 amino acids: CASIPWTGASDTEAFF. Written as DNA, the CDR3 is TGTGCCAGCATCCCGTGGACAGGGGCATCTGACACTGAAGCTTTCTTT.

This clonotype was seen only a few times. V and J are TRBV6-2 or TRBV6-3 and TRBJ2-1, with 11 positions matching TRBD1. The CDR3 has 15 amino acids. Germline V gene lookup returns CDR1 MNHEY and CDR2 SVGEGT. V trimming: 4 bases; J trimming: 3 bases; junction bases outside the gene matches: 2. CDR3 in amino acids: CASSFGTGGYNEQFF. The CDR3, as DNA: TGTGCCAGCAGTTTTGGGACAGGGGGCTACAATGAGCAGTTCTTC.

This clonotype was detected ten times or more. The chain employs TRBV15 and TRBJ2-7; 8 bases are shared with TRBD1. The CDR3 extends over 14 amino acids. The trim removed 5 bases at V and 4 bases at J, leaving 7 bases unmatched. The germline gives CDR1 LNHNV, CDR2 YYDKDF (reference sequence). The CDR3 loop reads CATSSGQEGYEQYF. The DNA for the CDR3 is TGTGCCACCAGCTCGGGACAGGAAGGGTACGAGCAGTACTTC.

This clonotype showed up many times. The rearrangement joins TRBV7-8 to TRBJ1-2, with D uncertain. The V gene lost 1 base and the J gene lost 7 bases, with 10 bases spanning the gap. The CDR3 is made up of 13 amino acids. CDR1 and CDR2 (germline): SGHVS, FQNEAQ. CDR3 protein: CASSLVPDSGYTF. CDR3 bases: TGTGCCAGCAGCTTAGTTCCGGATTCTGGCTACACCTTC.

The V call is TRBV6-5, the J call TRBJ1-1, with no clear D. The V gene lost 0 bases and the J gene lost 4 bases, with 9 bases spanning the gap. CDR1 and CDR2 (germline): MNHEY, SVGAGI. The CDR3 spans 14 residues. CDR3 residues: CASSYSTSGTEAFF. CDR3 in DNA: TGTGCCAGCAGTTACTCGACCTCGGGCACTGAAGCTTTCTTT.

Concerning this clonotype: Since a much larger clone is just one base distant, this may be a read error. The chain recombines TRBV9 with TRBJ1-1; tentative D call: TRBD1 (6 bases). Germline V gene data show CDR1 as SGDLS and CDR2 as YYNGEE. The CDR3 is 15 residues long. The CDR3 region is CASSGLTGKNTGAFF. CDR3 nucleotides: TGTGCCAGCAGCGGCTTAACAGGGAAGAACACTGGAGCTTTCTTT.

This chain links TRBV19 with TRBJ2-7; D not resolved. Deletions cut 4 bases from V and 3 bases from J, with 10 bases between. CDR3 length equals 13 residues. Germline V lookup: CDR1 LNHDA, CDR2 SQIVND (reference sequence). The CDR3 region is CASSTGENYEQYF. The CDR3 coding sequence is TGTGCCAGTAGTACTGGGGAAAACTACGAGCAGTACTTC.

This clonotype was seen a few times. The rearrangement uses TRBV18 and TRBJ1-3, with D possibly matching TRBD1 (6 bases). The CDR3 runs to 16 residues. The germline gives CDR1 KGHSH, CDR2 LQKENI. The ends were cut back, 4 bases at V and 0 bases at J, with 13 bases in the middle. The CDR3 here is CASSRSDSSSGNTIYF. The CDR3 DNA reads TGTGCCAGCTCACGCTCGGACAGCAGCTCTGGAAACACCATATATTTT.

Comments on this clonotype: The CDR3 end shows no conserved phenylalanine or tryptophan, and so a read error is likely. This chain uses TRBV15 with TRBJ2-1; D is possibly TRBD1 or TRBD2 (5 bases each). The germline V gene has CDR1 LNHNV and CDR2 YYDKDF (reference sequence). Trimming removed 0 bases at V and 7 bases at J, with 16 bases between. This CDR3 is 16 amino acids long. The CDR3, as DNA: TGTGCCACCAGCAGAGATCTTGGGGGATGGAGTAATGAGCAGTTCCTC. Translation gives CATSRDLGGWSNEQFL.

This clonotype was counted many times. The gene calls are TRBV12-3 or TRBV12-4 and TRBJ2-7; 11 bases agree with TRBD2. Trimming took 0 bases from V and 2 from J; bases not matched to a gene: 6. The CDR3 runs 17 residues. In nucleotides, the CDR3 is TGTGCCAGCAGTTTAGCTAGCGGGAGGGCAATCCCCTACGAGCAGTACTTC. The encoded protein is CASSLASGRAIPYEQYF.

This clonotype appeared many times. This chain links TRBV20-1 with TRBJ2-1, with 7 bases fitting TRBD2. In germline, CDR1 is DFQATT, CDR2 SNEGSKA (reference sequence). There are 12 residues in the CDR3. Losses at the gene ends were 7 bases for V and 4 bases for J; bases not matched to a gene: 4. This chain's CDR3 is CSVPSGYNEQFF. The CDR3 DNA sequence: TGCAGTGTCCCTAGCGGTTACAATGAGCAGTTCTTC.